This is a list of T cell receptor beta chains from one sample in a study of blood T cell repertoires in COVID-19. The table came from immunoSEQ multiplex PCR; TCRdb's copy has only in-frame clones and leaves some out. Altogether 200,000 to 250,000 clones are present, roughly 84% being singletons, with the ten largest covering 1.9%. The sequenced sample was peripheral blood. These receptors were collected from a man in his forties with active or convalescent COVID-19. Both conserved end residues are part of each CDR3. Each record gives: clone size, J gene, V gene, D gene, CDR3 protein, CDR3 DNA. A D gene is named only where the DNA matches it firmly. Clone size appears in some rows only: once, few, many, or a class for an expanded clone.

NA	TRBJ1-2	TRBV9	NA	CASSESGRRLDGYTF	TGTGCCAGCTCCGAGTCGGGCAGGAGGCTAGATGGCTACACCTTC
NA	TRBJ1-5	TRBV30	NA	CAWSLEPGLLNQPQHF	TGTGCCTGGAGCCTCGAACCGGGACTCTTAAATCAGCCCCAGCATTTT
NA	TRBJ2-7	TRBV2	NA	CASSVQGSYEQYF	TGTGCCAGCAGTGTGCAGGGAAGCTACGAGCAGTACTTC
NA	TRBJ2-4	TRBV30	NA	CAWGAKNLYIQYF	TGTGCCTGGGGGGCCAAAAACCTGTACATTCAGTACTTC
NA	TRBJ1-4	TRBV13	TRBD1	CASSLTQGDEKLFF	TGTGCCAGCAGCTTAACACAGGGGGATGAAAAACTGTTTTTT
NA	TRBJ2-2	TRBV7-7	NA	CASSLSNGPENTGELFF	TGTGCTAGCAGCTTAAGTAATGGGCCGGAGAACACCGGGGAGCTGTTTTTT
NA	TRBJ2-7	TRBV28	NA	CASTLGRAYEQYF	TGTGCCAGCACCCTGGGCAGGGCCTACGAGCAGTACTTC
NA	TRBJ1-4	TRBV18	NA	CASSLLQETATNEKLFF	TGTGCCAGCTCACTTTTACAGGAGACTGCAACTAATGAAAAACTGTTTTTT
NA	TRBJ2-6	TRBV5-4	NA	CASSLGGAGRSGANVLTF	TGTGCCAGCAGCTTGGGTGGGGCGGGAAGGTCTGGGGCCAACGTCCTGACTTTC
NA	TRBJ2-7	TRBV5-4	TRBD1	CASSVPPGTASEQYF	TGTGCCAGCAGCGTCCCTCCCGGGACAGCGAGCGAGCAGTACTTC
NA	TRBJ2-7	TRBV4-1	TRBD2	CASSQRGSGTYEQYF	TGCGCCAGCAGCCAACGAGGTAGCGGGACCTACGAGCAGTACTTC
NA	TRBJ2-2	TRBV2	TRBD2	CASRGTSGGAGELFF	TGTGCCAGCAGAGGGACTAGCGGGGGGGCCGGGGAGCTGTTTTTT
NA	TRBJ2-5	TRBV7-8	TRBD2	CASSLVVTSGGVKETQYF	TGTGCCAGCAGCTTAGTGGTGACTAGCGGGGGCGTGAAAGAGACCCAGTACTTC
NA	TRBJ1-4	TRBV6-5	NA	CASSYRAGKLFF	TGTGCCAGCAGTTACAGGGCGGGTAAACTGTTTTTT
NA	TRBJ1-1	TRBV25-1	NA	CASRAGRFSLNTEAFF	TGTGCCAGCAGAGCGGGGCGTTTCTCATTGAACACTGAAGCTTTCTTT
NA	TRBJ2-1	TRBV7-4	NA	CASSSGLGANEQFF	TGTGCCAGCAGCTCGGGCCTTGGGGCCAATGAGCAGTTCTTC
NA	TRBJ1-6	TRBV6-5	NA	CASSYQGSSYNSPLHF	TGTGCCAGCAGTTATCAGGGCAGCTCCTATAATTCACCCCTCCACTTT
NA	TRBJ2-3	TRBV7-9	TRBD2	CASRPSGASTDTQYF	TGTGCCAGCAGGCCTAGCGGAGCTAGCACAGATACGCAGTATTTT
once	TRBJ1-5	TRBV18	TRBD1	CASSPGDSRNQPQHF	TGTGCCAGCTCACCAGGGGACAGCCGAAATCAGCCCCAGCATTTT
NA	TRBJ1-1	TRBV7-3	TRBD1	CASSQGQGYGEAFF	TGTGCCAGCAGCCAGGGACAGGGGTACGGTGAAGCTTTCTTT
few	TRBJ1-2	TRBV15	TRBD1	CATSSRGYGYTF	TGTGCCACCAGCAGCAGGGGGTATGGCTACACCTTC
NA	TRBJ2-4	TRBV19	TRBD1	CASSGTGIKNIQYF	TGTGCCAGTTCCGGGACAGGGATCAAAAACATTCAGTACTTC
NA	TRBJ2-1	TRBV29-1	NA	CSVPTWGRSNEQFF	TGCAGCGTACCAACTTGGGGGCGAAGCAATGAGCAGTTCTTC
NA	TRBJ1-6	TRBV3-1/TRBV3-2	NA	CASSLAALASPLHF	TGTGCCAGCAGCCTGGCGGCCCTTGCTTCACCCCTCCACTTT
NA	TRBJ2-1	TRBV27	NA	CASSLTEGNEQFF	TGTGCCAGCAGTCTTACGGAGGGCAATGAGCAGTTCTTC
NA	TRBJ1-5	TRBV7-9	NA	CASSLAGRGNQPQHF	TGTGCCAGCAGCTTAGCGGGGAGGGGGAATCAGCCCCAGCATTTT
NA	TRBJ1-6	TRBV12-3/TRBV12-4	NA	CASSRHSNSPLHF	TGTGCCAGCAGCCGACACTCTAATTCACCCCTCCACTTT
NA	TRBJ1-3	TRBV7-9	NA	CASSPPGRGGNTIYF	TGTGCCAGCAGCCCCCCAGGTAGGGGCGGAAACACCATATATTTT
NA	TRBJ1-1	TRBV5-8	NA	CASSLGHSNTEAFF	TGTGCCAGCAGTTTGGGACACTCGAACACTGAAGCTTTCTTT
NA	TRBJ1-5	TRBV24-1	TRBD1	CATSDSGTGGNQPQHF	TGTGCCACCAGTGATTCCGGGACAGGAGGCAATCAGCCCCAGCATTTT
NA	TRBJ2-4	TRBV5-8	NA	CASSLGSLAKNIQYF	TGTGCCAGCAGCTTGGGTAGTTTAGCCAAAAACATTCAGTACTTC
once	TRBJ2-1	TRBV9	TRBD1	CASSARTHGTGVYNEQFF	TGTGCCAGCAGCGCTCGTACTCACGGGACAGGGGTCTACAATGAGCAGTTCTTC
NA	TRBJ2-1	TRBV29-1	TRBD2	CSAVGGAAGTSLSVRYNEQFF	TGCAGCGCCGTGGGAGGGGCAGCCGGGACTAGTCTCTCCGTTCGATACAATGAGCAGTTCTTC
NA	TRBJ1-1	TRBV28	TRBD1	CASRLDRVRTEAFF	TGTGCCAGCAGACTCGACAGGGTTAGAACTGAAGCTTTCTTT
NA	TRBJ1-1	TRBV11-2	NA	CASSRGGTEAFF	TGTGCCAGCAGCCGGGGGGGAACTGAAGCTTTCTTT
NA	TRBJ2-1	TRBV7-3	TRBD1	CARLDRGYNEQFF	TGTGCCAGACTGGACAGGGGGTACAATGAGCAGTTCTTC
few	TRBJ1-1	TRBV2	TRBD1	CASTAGTVNTEAFF	TGTGCCAGCACCGCCGGGACAGTGAACACTGAAGCTTTCTTT
NA	TRBJ1-1	TRBV7-6	NA	CASSLDGPNFLNTEAFF	TGTGCCAGCAGCTTAGATGGGCCGAACTTCCTGAACACTGAAGCTTTCTTT
NA	TRBJ2-3	TRBV10-1	NA	CASSHQGSYTQYF	TGCGCCAGCAGTCACCAGGGGTCGTATACGCAGTATTTT